Here is one T cell receptor beta chain with its context. The sample is drawn from a study of blood T cell repertoires in COVID-19. In the original processing: Scientists estimated how many nucleated cells there were by amplifying reference gene primers. Repertoires were generated with immunoSEQ multiplex PCR, while TCRdb's copy carries only in-frame clones and drops some. V and J calls and clone size are as listed in that table; D and trimming were resolved from the DNA. The data hold 98,000 or so clones, with over 75% observed a single time. The CDR3 consists of 12 residues. Germline CDR1 and CDR2: SGHTA and FQGNSA. The V gene lost 1 base and the J gene lost 5 bases, with 5 bases spanning the gap.

What was sequenced was peripheral blood. This clonotype was sampled from a human donor in a cohort sampled during active COVID-19. The chain joins TRBV7-2 to TRBJ2-5, with unresolved D. The CDR3 spells CASSLVGETQYF. In DNA, the CDR3 is TGTGCCAGCAGCTTAGTTGGCGAGACCCAGTACTTC.